This note documents a single T cell receptor (beta chain) sequence. V dropped 5 bases and J dropped 13; count of bases not matched to a gene: 11. Per germline, CDR1 SGHTA and CDR2 FQGTGA. The length of the CDR3 is 13 residues. This record belongs to a study of early T cells in non-severe SARS-CoV-2 infection. TCRdb analysed the 5' RACE reads with MiXCR anew, one entry per CDR3 protein. This table has under 95,000 distinct CDR3 sequences, 14% to 15% appearing once. This sequence originates from an adult who was a healthcare worker with PCR-confirmed SARS-CoV-2 infection or an uninfected control (not recorded which). The chain couples TRBV7-3 to TRBJ2-1, with TRBD1 matching 7 bases. The specimen sequenced was whole blood. CDR3 sequence reads: CASSRPGTEVQFF. The CDR3 coding sequence is TGTGCCAGCAGCCGACCCGGGACAGAGGTCCAGTTCTTC.